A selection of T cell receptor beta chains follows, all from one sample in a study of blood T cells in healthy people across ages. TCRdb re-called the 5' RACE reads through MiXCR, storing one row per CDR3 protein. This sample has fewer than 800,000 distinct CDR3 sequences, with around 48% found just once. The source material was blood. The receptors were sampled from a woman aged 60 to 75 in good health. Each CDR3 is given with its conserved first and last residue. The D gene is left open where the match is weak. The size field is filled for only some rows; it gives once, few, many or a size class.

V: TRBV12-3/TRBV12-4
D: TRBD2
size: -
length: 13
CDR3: CASTREFGNEQFF

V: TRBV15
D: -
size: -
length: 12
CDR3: CATSSLQETQYF

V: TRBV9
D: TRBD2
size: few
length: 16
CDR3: CASSVTSGTNTGELFF

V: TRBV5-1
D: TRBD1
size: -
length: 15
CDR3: CASSLTGTENQPQHF

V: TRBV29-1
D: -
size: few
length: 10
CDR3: CSVPGGEQFF

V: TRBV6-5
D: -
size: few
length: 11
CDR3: CASKLKDTQYF

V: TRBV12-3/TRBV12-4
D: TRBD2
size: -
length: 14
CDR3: CASSFLTSAETQYF

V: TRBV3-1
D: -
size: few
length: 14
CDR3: CASSQEEGNSPLHF

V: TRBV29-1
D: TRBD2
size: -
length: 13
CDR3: CSVVAGGTDTQYF

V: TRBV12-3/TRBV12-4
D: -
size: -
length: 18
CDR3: CASRPRGAVRSGANVLTF

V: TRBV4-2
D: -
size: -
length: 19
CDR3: CASSSRWAGDPGVNYGYTF

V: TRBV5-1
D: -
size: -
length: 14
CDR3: CASSLGSGIIEAFF

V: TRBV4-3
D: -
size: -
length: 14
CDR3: CASSQEGAATEQYF

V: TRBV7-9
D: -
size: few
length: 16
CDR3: CASSSYLKGGRDGYTF

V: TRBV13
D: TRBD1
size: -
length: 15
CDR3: CASSLYGQGAREQYF

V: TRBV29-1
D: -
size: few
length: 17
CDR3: CSVEKAFYRSMNTEAFF

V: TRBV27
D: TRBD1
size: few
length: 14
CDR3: CASSPRTGLHEQYF

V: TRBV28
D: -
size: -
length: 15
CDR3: CASSLNWVASDTQYF

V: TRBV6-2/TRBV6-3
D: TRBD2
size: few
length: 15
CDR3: CASIGLAGARETQYF

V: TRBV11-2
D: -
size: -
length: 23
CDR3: CASSFYICSARSGLAVTTDTQYF

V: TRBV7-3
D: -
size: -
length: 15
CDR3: CASSLGGSFSYEQYF

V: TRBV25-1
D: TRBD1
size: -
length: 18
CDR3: CASSDEWGQGSSYNEQFF

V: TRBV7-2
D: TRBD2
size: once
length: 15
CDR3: CASSSGTTSSRELFF

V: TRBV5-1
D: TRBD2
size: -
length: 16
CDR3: CASSLLTSGRMNEQFF

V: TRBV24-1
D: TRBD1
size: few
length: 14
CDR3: CATSGQGARDTQYF

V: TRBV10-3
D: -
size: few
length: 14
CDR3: CAISEVQAAYGYTF

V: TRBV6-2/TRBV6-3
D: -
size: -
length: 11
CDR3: CASRTIDTQYF

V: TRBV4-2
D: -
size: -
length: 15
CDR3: CASSRQTGTGETQYF

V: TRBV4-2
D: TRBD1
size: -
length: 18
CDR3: CASNQWRQSGQETYEQYF

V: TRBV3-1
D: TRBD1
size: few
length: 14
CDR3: CASSFGTGTIEQYF

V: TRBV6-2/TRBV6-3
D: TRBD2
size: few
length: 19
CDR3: CASSYQKLAGTMRTGELFF

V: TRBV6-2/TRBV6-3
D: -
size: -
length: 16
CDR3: CASSYRGVHGANVLTF

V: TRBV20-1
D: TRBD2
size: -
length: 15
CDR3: CSATLWTSGRNEQFF

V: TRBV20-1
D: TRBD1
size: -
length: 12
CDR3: CSTPRQGLEQFF

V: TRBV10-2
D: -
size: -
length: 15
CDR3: CASRAQGSYNSPLHF

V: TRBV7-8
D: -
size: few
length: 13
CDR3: CASSANRLNEQFF

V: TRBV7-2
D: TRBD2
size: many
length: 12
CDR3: CASSLSGGEQFF

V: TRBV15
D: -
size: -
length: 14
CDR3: CATTTRGPNSPPHF

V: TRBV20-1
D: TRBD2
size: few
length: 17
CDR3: CSARRTSGRSSYNEQFF

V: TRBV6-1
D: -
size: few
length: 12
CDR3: CASSESVYEQYF